Listed here are 7 T cell receptor beta chains from one sample, sequenced in a study of shared clonotypes between healthy human individuals. Assay: immunoSEQ multiplex PCR; the TCRdb copy retains only in-frame clones and omits some. The data contain about 490,000 clones, around 85% of them seen just once; the ten biggest clones take up approximately 11%. Sequencing was done on a sample of PBMCs. All receptors derive from a woman in her 40s in good health. Some clones in this sample may be carry-over from other donors' samples.

The CDR3 protein is CASSDDRAIGGYTF. CDR3 coding DNA: TGTGCCAGCAGTGATGACCGCGCTATAGGTGGCTACACCTTC. The genes are TRBV2 and TRBJ1-2; no definite D call. This CDR3 comprises 14 residues. CDR1 and CDR2 (germline): SNHLY, FYNNEI. The V gene lost 3 bases and the J gene lost 7 bases, with 15 bases spanning the gap.

The chain employs TRBV18 and TRBJ1-5, with D possibly TRBD1 on 5 matching bases. This CDR3 comprises 16 residues. Germline V gene sequence: CDR1 KGHSH, CDR2 LQKENI. The ends were cut back, 0 bases at V and 4 bases at J, with 13 bases in the middle. The CDR3 is CASSPPGAGENQPQHF. The CDR3 DNA is TGTGCCAGCTCACCACCAGGGGCCGGGGAAAATCAGCCCCAGCATTTT.

This rearrangement joins TRBV5-1 to TRBJ2-5, with TRBD1 as a possible D gene (7 bases). Per germline, CDR1 SGHRS and CDR2 YFSETQ. Trimming pared 7 bases from V and 2 bases from J, leaving 15 bases between. The length of the CDR3 is 14 residues. The CDR3 region is CASHQGEVQETQYF. CDR3 bases: TGCGCCAGCCATCAGGGGGAGGTACAAGAGACCCAGTACTTC.

Worth noting for this clone: A read error likely explains this, since a far larger clone differs by one base. Different DNA sequences within this sample yield the same CDR3. The chain couples TRBV7-9 to TRBJ2-3, with 16 bases identical to TRBD2. After removal of 4 bases from V and 9 bases from J, the junction contained 10 bases not matched to a gene. The CDR3 runs to 17 residues. Germline CDR1 and CDR2: SEHNR and FQNEAQ (reference sequence). Here the CDR3 reads CASSYPGLAGGKDTQYF. In DNA, the CDR3 is TGTGCCAGCAGCTACCCGGGACTAGCGGGAGGGAAAGACACGCAGTATTTT. The full variable domain, completed using reference TRBV7-9 and TRBJ2-3, is DTGVSQNPRHKITKRGQNVTFRCDPISEHNRLYWYRQTLGQGPEFLTYFQNEAQLEKSRLLSDRFSAERPKGSFSTLEIQRTEQGDSAMYLCASSYPGLAGGKDTQYFGPGTRLTVL.

CDR3 loop: CASSIDRQGEAFF. The CDR3 bases are TGTGCCAGTAGTATAGATCGACAGGGTGAAGCTTTCTTT. The chain has TRBV19 and TRBJ1-1; 7 bases fit TRBD1. The V and J ends lost 0 bases and 7 bases, in that order; junction bases with no gene match: 2. Germline V gene lookup returns CDR1 LNHDA and CDR2 SQIVND (reference sequence). CDR3 length: 13 amino acids.

The V and J genes are TRBV28 and TRBJ2-7; TRBD2 matches at 8 bases. CDR1 and CDR2 (germline): MDHEN, SYDVKM. V gave up 8 bases and J gave up 1 base; unmatched junction bases: 7. This CDR3 contains 14 residues. The CDR3 region is CASRPSGRSYEQYF. The CDR3 region has the DNA TGTGCCAGCCGTCCTAGCGGGCGATCCTACGAGCAGTACTTC.

The chain uses TRBV4-1 and TRBJ2-7, with D perhaps being TRBD1 or TRBD2 (6 bases each). Trimming took 8 bases from V and 5 from J, leaving 16 bases between them. CDR3 size: 13 residues. The V gene's germline CDR1 is MGHRA and CDR2 YSYEKL. The CDR3 sequence is CASGGRTVDEQYF. The CDR3 DNA reads as TGCGCCAGCGGGGGGCGCACCGTGGACGAGCAGTACTTC.